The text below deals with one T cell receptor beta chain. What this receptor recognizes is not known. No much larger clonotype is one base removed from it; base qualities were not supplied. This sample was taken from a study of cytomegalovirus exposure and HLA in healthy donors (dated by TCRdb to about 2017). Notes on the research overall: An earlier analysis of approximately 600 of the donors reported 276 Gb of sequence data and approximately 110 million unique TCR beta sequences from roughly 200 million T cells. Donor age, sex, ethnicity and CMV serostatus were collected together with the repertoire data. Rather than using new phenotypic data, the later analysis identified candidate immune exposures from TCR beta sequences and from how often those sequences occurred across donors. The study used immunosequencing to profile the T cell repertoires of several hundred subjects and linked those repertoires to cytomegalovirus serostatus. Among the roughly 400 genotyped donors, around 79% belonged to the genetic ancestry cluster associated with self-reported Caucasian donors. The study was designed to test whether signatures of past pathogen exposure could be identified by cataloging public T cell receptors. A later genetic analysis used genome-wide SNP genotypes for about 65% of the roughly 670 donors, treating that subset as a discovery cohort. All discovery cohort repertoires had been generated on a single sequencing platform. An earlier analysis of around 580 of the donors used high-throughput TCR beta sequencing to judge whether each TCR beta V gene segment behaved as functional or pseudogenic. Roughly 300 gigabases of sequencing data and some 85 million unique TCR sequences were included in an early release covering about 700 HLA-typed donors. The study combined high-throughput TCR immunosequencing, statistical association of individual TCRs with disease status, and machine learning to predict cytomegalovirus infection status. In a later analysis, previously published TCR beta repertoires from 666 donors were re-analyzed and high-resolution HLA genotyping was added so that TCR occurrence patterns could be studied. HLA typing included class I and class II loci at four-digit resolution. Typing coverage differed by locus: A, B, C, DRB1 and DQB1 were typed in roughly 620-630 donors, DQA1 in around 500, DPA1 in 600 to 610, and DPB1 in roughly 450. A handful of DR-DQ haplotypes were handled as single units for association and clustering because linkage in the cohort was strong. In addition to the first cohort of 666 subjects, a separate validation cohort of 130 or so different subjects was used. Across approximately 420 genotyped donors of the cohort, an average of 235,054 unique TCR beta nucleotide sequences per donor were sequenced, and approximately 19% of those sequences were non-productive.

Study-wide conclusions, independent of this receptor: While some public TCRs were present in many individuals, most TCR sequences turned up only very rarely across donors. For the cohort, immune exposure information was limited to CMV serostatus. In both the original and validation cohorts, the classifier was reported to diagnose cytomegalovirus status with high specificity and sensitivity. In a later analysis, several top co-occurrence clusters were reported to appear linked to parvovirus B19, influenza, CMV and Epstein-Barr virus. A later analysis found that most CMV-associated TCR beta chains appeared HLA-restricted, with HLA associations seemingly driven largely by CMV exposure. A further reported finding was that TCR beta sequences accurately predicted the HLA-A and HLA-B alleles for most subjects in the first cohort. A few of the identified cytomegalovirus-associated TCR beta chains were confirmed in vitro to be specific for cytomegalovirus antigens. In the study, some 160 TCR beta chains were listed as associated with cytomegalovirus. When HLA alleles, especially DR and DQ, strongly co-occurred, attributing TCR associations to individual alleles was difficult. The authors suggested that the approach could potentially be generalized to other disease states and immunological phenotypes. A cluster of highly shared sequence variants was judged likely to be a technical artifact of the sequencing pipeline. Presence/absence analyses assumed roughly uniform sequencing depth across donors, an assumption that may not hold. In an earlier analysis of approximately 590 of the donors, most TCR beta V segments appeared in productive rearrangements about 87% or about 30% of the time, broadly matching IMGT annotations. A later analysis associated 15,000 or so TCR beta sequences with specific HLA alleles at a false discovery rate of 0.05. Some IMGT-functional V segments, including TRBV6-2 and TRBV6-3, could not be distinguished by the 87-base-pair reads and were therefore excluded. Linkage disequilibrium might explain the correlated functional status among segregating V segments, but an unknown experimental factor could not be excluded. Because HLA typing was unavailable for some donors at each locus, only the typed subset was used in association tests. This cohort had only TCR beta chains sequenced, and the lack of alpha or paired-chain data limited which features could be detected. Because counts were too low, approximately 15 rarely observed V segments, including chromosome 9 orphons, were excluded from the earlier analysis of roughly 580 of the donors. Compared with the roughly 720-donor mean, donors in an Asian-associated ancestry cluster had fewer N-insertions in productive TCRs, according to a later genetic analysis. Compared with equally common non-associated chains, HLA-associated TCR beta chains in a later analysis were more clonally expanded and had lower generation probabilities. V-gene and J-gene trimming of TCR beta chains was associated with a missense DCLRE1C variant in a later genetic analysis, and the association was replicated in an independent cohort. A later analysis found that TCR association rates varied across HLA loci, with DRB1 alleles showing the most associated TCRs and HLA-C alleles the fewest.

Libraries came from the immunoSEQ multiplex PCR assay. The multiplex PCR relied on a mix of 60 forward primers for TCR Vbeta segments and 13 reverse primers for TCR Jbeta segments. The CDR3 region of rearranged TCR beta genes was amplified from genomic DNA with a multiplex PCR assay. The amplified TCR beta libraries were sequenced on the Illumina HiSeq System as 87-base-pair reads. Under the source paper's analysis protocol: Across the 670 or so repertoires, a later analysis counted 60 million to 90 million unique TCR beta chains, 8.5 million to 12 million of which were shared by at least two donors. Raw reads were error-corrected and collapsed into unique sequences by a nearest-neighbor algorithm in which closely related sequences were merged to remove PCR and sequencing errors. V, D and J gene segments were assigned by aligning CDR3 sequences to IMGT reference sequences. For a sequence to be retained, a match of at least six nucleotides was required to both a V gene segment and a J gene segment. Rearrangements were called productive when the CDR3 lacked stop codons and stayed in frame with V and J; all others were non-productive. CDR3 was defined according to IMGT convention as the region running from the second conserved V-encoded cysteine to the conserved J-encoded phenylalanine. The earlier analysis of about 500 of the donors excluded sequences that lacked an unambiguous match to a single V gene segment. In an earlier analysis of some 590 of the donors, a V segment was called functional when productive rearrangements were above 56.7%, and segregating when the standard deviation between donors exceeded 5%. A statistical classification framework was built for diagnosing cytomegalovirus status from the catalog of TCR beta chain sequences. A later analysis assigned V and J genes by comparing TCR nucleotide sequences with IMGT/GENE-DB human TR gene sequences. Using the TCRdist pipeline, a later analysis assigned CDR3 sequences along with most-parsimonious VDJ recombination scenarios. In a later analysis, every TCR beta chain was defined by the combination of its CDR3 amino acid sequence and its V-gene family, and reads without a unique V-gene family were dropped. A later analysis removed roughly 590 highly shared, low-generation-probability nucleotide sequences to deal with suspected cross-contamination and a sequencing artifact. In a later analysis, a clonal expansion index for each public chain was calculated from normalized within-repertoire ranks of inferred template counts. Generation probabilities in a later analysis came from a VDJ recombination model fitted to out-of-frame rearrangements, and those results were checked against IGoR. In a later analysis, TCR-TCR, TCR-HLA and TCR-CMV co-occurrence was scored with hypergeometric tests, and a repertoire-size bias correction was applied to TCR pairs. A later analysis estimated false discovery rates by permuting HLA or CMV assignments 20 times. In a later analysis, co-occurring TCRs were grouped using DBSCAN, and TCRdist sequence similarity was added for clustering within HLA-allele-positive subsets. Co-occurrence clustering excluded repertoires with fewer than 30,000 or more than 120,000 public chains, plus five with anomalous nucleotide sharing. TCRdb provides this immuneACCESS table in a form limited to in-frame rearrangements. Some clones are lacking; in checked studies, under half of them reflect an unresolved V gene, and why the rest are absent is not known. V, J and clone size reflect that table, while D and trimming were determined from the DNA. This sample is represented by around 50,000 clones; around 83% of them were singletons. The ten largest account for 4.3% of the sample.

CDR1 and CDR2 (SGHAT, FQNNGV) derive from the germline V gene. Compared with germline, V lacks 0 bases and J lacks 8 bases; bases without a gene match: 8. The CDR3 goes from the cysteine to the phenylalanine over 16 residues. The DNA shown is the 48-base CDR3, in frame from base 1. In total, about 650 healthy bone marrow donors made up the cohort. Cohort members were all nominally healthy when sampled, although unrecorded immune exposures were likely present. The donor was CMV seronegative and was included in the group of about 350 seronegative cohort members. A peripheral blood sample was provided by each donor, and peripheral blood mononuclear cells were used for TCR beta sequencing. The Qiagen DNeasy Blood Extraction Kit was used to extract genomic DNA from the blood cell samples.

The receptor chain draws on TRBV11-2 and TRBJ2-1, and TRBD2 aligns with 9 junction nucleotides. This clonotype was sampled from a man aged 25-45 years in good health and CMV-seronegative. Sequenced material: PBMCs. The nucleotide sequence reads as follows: TGTGCCAGCAGCTTAGATCACGGGCGGGGGGGTCATGAGCAGTTCTTC. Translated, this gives CASSLDHGRGGHEQFF. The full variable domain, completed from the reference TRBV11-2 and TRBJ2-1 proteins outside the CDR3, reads EAGVAQSPRYKIIEKRQSVAFWCNPISGHATLYWYQQILGQGPKLLIQFQNNGVVDDSQLPKDRFSAERLKGVDSTLKIQPAKLEDSAVYLCASSLDHGRGGHEQFFGPGTRLTVL.